The 23 T cell receptor beta chains below come from one sample, sequenced in a study of T cells expressing NK-cell markers. TCRdb re-called the 5' RACE reads and catalogs CDR3 proteins one per entry, DNA excluded. The sample's table shows a few hundred thousand distinct CDR3 sequences. Sequencing was carried out using blood T cells: a sorted CD56 or NKG2C T cell subset, CD4+ or CD8+ T cells, or bulk PBMC T cells (not recorded which). All receptors come from a man aged 18 to 35 in good health.

The chain combines TRBV20-1 with TRBJ2-3; the D call of TRBD2 rests on TCRdb alone, since no DNA is present to check it. The germline CDR1 and CDR2 sequences are DFQATT and SNEGSKA (reference sequence). The CDR3 covers 18 residues. This CDR3 reads CSAMGLAGGPFNTDTQYF.

This rearrangement joins TRBV27 to TRBJ1-4; TCRdb indicates TRBD1, and absent DNA this call remains unverified. The V gene's germline CDR1 is MNHEY and CDR2 SMNVEV (reference sequence). The CDR3 is made up of 17 amino acids. The CDR3 sequence: CASSLSAWDRGSEKLFF.

The chain employs TRBV5-5 and TRBJ1-3; no DNA is available, so the TRBD1 call from TCRdb remains unchecked. The CDR3 loop spans 14 amino acids. The germline gives CDR1 SGHKS, CDR2 YYEKEE (reference sequence). CDR3 sequence: CASQTGAPGNTIYF.

The chain links TRBV9 to TRBJ2-1; TCRdb picks TRBD1, but there is no DNA to check that call. Germline CDR1 SGDLS, CDR2 YYNGEE. The CDR3 is 17 residues long. This CDR3 is CASSARIPGQGVNEQFF.

The rearrangement uses TRBV5-1 and TRBJ2-3; TCRdb outputs TRBD1, but without DNA this stays unchecked. The CDR3 extends over 15 amino acids. From germline, CDR1 is SGHRS and CDR2 YFSETQ. The CDR3 here is CASSLADSITDTQYF.

The chain is built from TRBV18 and TRBJ1-1; as DNA is missing, the TRBD1 call by TCRdb cannot be tested. The CDR3 consists of 14 residues. CDR1 is KGHSH and CDR2 is LQKENI in the germline V gene. CDR3: CASSERTDSTEAFF.

V usage is TRBV11-3 and J usage is TRBJ1-2. Germline V gives CDR1 SGHNT, CDR2 YENEEA. The CDR3 consists of 15 residues. Here the CDR3 reads CASSPPGNRNYGYTF.

This chain uses TRBV4-2 with TRBJ2-7; the TCRdb call, TRBD2, lacks DNA for checking. Germline CDR1 LGHNA, CDR2 YNFKEQ. The CDR3 extends over 15 amino acids. CDR3 loop: CASSRERDLAYEQYF.

The chain combines TRBV6-5 with TRBJ2-1. Germline assignment: CDR1 MNHEY and CDR2 SVGAGI. This CDR3 has 17 residues. CDR3: CASSTRLAETSYNEQFF.

The chain combines TRBV3-1 with TRBJ2-1; with no DNA, the TCRdb D assignment of TRBD2 cannot be verified. The CDR3 covers 17 residues. CDR1 and CDR2 from the germline V gene are LGHDT and YNNKEL (reference sequence). The CDR3 sequence is CASSQEASGYSYNEQFF.

The V gene is TRBV12-3 or TRBV12-4, the J gene TRBJ2-2; there is no DNA to check the TCRdb D call of TRBD1. CDR3 length equals 15 residues. The CDR3 protein is CASSAGTANTGELFF.

The chain carries TRBV29-1 and TRBJ1-2; TCRdb returns TRBD1, unconfirmable since there is no DNA. Germline CDR1 reads SQVTM; CDR2 reads ANQGSEA. This CDR3 is built from 12 residues. The CDR3 reads CSVDGRGAGYTF.

The chain recombines TRBV18 with TRBJ2-7; TCRdb indicates TRBD1, and absent DNA this call remains unverified. Germline-derived CDR1 and CDR2 are KGHSH and LQKENI. The CDR3 length is 15 residues. This CDR3 reads CASSQGDRGTYEQYF.

This chain joins TRBV20-1 and TRBJ2-7. The CDR3 sequence is 14 residues long. Per the germline V gene, CDR1 is DFQATT and CDR2 is SNEGSKA (reference sequence). CDR3 in amino acids: CSARDFLVKDEQYF.

The chain links TRBV20-1 to TRBJ2-5; without DNA, the TCRdb call of TRBD1 cannot be checked. The germline V gene encodes CDR1 DFQATT and CDR2 SNEGSKA (reference sequence). This CDR3 is built from 14 residues. CDR3 region: CSATKTGGKETQYF.

The CDR3 is CASGGLVVGGELFF. V usage is TRBV12-3 or TRBV12-4 and J usage is TRBJ2-2; there is no DNA to check the TCRdb D call of TRBD2. The CDR3 has 14 residues.

The gene calls are TRBV7-2 and TRBJ2-7. The CDR3 runs 13 residues. Germline loops: CDR1 SGHTA, CDR2 FQGNSA. CDR3 protein: CASSSGPFYEQYF.

V is TRBV7-3 and J is TRBJ2-7; the TCRdb call, TRBD1, lacks DNA for checking. Germline V lookup: CDR1 SGHTA, CDR2 FQGTGA. This CDR3 region has 15 residues. CDR3 in amino acids: CASSPSPGMLDEQYF.

This chain's CDR3 is CASTYRGNTEAFF. The chain employs TRBV19 and TRBJ1-1. Germline V CDR1 and CDR2: LNHDA, SQIVND (reference sequence). This CDR3 has 13 amino acids.

The rearrangement joins TRBV7-9 to TRBJ1-1; no DNA is available, so the TRBD1 call from TCRdb remains unchecked. Per germline, CDR1 SEHNR and CDR2 FQNEAQ (reference sequence). The CDR3 is 14 residues long. The CDR3 spells CASNPGQGNTEAFF.

The gene calls are TRBV15 and TRBJ1-5; TCRdb reports TRBD1, a call that lacks DNA to check it against. The CDR3 runs 15 residues. In germline, CDR1 is LNHNV, CDR2 YYDKDF (reference sequence). CDR3 sequence reads: CATSRDTGTTEPQHF.

V and J are TRBV5-1 and TRBJ2-6; the D call of TRBD1 rests on TCRdb alone, since no DNA is present to check it. Germline V lookup: CDR1 SGHRS, CDR2 YFSETQ. The CDR3 length is 16 residues. CDR3 residues: CASSLVVGAGANVLTF.

This chain uses TRBV29-1 with TRBJ2-2; absent DNA, TCRdb's TRBD2 call cannot be checked. Germline CDR1 and CDR2: SQVTM and ANQGSEA. This CDR3 comprises 14 residues. The CDR3 loop reads CSVVVGGDTGELFF.